This T cell receptor beta chain is from a study of cytomegalovirus exposure and HLA in healthy donors (dated by TCRdb to about 2017). With regard to the full study: An earlier analysis of roughly 500 of the donors reported 276 Gb of sequence data and roughly 120 million unique TCR beta sequences obtained from about 179 million T cells. The study was designed to test whether signatures of past pathogen exposure could be identified by cataloging public T cell receptors. Class I and class II HLA loci were covered by the typing at four-digit resolution. Besides the first cohort of 500 to 700 subjects, a separate validation cohort made up of some 110 different subjects was used. A later analysis re-analyzed previously published TCR beta repertoires from approximately 700 donors and added high-resolution HLA genotyping to study TCR occurrence patterns. All discovery cohort repertoires had been generated using a single sequencing platform. Among some 400 genotyped donors of the cohort, an average of roughly 230,000 unique TCR beta nucleotide sequences was sequenced per donor, of which roughly 17% were non-productive. In an earlier analysis of 550 to 700 of the donors, high-throughput TCR beta sequencing was used to judge whether each TCR beta V gene segment behaved as functional or pseudogenic. Genome-wide SNP genotypes for about 65% of the 666 donors were used in a later genetic analysis, which treated that subset as a discovery cohort. Because of strong linkage in the cohort, a few DR-DQ haplotypes were treated as single units for association and clustering. Of the 300 to 500 genotyped donors, over 80% were placed in the genetic ancestry cluster associated with self-reported Caucasian donors. Donor age, sex, ethnicity and CMV serostatus were compiled alongside the repertoire data. The number of typed donors differed by locus: roughly 620-630 for A, B, C, DRB1 and DQB1; approximately 530 for DQA1; over 600 for DPA1; and 450 to 480 for DPB1. Rather than using new phenotypic data, the later analysis identified candidate immune exposures from TCR beta sequences and from how often those sequences occurred across donors. An early release covering 550 to 700 HLA-typed donors comprised approximately 300 gigabases of sequencing data and around 85 million unique TCR sequences. High-throughput TCR immunosequencing, statistical association of individual TCRs with disease status, and machine learning were combined to predict cytomegalovirus infection status. The study used immunosequencing to profile the T cell repertoires of approximately 650 subjects and linked those repertoires to cytomegalovirus serostatus.

Findings and caveats that apply to the study as a whole: Because the 87-base-pair reads could not distinguish some IMGT-functional V segments, including TRBV6-2 and TRBV6-3, those segments were excluded. The earlier analysis of almost 600 of the donors excluded approximately 15 rarely observed V segments, including chromosome 9 orphons, because counts were too low. A cluster of highly shared sequence variants was judged likely to be a technical artifact of the sequencing pipeline. A few of the identified cytomegalovirus-associated TCR beta chains were confirmed in vitro to be specific for cytomegalovirus antigens. A later analysis found that TCR association rates varied across HLA loci, with DRB1 alleles showing the most associated TCRs and HLA-C alleles the fewest. In a later analysis, HLA-associated TCR beta chains were found to be more clonally expanded and to have lower generation probabilities than equally common non-associated chains. Compared with the approximately 670-donor mean, donors in an Asian-associated ancestry cluster had fewer N-insertions in productive TCRs, according to a later genetic analysis. The classifier was reported to diagnose cytomegalovirus status with high specificity and sensitivity in both the original cohort and the validation cohort. The study gave a list of some 150 TCR beta chains associated with cytomegalovirus. In an earlier analysis of 587 of the donors, most TCR beta V segments appeared in productive rearrangements about 87% or about 30% of the time, broadly matching IMGT annotations. Because HLA typing was missing for some donors at each locus, association tests included only the typed subset. Specific HLA alleles were associated with 16,951 TCR beta sequences at a false discovery rate of 0.05 in a later analysis. A later analysis reported that several top co-occurrence clusters appeared linked to parvovirus B19, influenza, CMV and Epstein-Barr virus. Linkage disequilibrium might explain the correlated functional status among segregating V segments, but an unknown experimental factor could not be ruled out. The cohort was sequenced for TCR beta chains only, and without alpha or paired-chain data the features that could be detected were limited. Across donors, most TCR sequences were observed very rarely, whereas some public TCRs were present in many individuals. CMV serostatus was the only immune exposure information available for the cohort. A further reported finding was that TCR beta sequences accurately predicted the HLA-A and HLA-B alleles for most subjects in the first cohort. Roughly uniform sequencing depth across donors was assumed in presence/absence analyses, although this assumption may not hold. Assigning TCR associations to individual alleles was difficult when HLA alleles, especially DR and DQ, strongly co-occurred. In a later genetic analysis, a missense DCLRE1C variant was associated with V-gene and J-gene trimming of TCR beta chains, and the association was replicated in an independent cohort. According to a later analysis, most CMV-associated TCR beta chains appeared to be HLA-restricted, and the HLA associations seemed to be driven largely by CMV exposure. The authors suggested that the approach could potentially be generalized to other disease states and immunological phenotypes.

The CDR3 starts with the cysteine, ends with the phenylalanine, and has 15 residues. Only the CDR3 region is kept as DNA, spanning 45 bases read in frame from base 1. As encoded in the germline V gene, CDR1 is SQVTM while CDR2 is ANQGSEA. This clone was seen a few times. The target of this receptor is not known. Base qualities are not provided; no much larger clone lies one nucleotide away. Libraries were built with the immunoSEQ multiplex PCR assay. For the multiplex PCR, a mixture combining 60 forward primers for TCR Vbeta segments and 13 reverse primers for TCR Jbeta segments was used. A multiplex PCR assay on genomic DNA amplified the CDR3 region of rearranged TCR beta genes. The amplified TCR beta libraries were sequenced on the Illumina HiSeq System as 87-base-pair reads. As for the original processing: In a later analysis, some 80 million unique TCR beta chains were counted across the approximately 670 repertoires, and approximately 11 million of these chains were shared by at least two donors. To remove PCR and sequencing errors, raw reads were error-corrected and collapsed into unique sequences using a nearest-neighbor algorithm that merged closely related sequences. To assign V, D and J gene segments, CDR3 sequences were aligned to IMGT reference sequences. For a sequence to be retained, at least a six-nucleotide match to both a V gene segment and a J gene segment was required. A rearrangement was called productive if the CDR3 had no stop codons and remained in frame with V and J, and every other rearrangement was called non-productive. Following IMGT convention, CDR3 was defined as the stretch from the second conserved V-encoded cysteine to the conserved J-encoded phenylalanine. Sequences without an unambiguous match to a single V gene segment were excluded from the earlier analysis of 587 of the donors. An earlier analysis of fewer than 750 of the donors classified V segments as functional when productive rearrangements were above 56.7% and as segregating when the standard deviation between donors was above 5%. To diagnose cytomegalovirus status from the catalog of TCR beta chain sequences, a statistical classification framework was built. In a later analysis, V and J genes were assigned by comparing TCR nucleotide sequences against IMGT/GENE-DB human TR gene sequences. A later analysis assigned CDR3 sequences and most-parsimonious VDJ recombination scenarios with the TCRdist pipeline. In a later analysis, each TCR beta chain was defined by its CDR3 amino acid sequence together with its V-gene family, and reads lacking a unique V-gene family were excluded. In a later analysis, approximately 590 highly shared, low-generation-probability nucleotide sequences were removed to address suspected cross-contamination and a sequencing artifact. A later analysis calculated a clonal expansion index for each public chain from normalized within-repertoire ranks of inferred template counts. Generation probabilities in a later analysis came from a VDJ recombination model fitted to out-of-frame rearrangements, and those results were checked against IGoR. In a later analysis, TCR-TCR, TCR-HLA and TCR-CMV co-occurrence was scored with hypergeometric tests, and a repertoire-size bias correction was applied to TCR pairs. In a later analysis, false discovery rates were estimated by permuting HLA or CMV assignments 20 times. A later analysis grouped co-occurring TCRs with DBSCAN, adding TCRdist sequence similarity when clustering within HLA-allele-positive subsets. Repertoires with fewer than 30,000 or more than 120,000 public chains, plus five repertoires with anomalous nucleotide sharing, were excluded from co-occurrence clustering. TCRdb re-hosts the immuneACCESS table, in-frame sequences only. Its copies lack some clones; in the studies checked, an unresolved V gene accounts for under half of them, and the cause for the rest is not known. Clone size and the V and J calls come from that table; the DNA yielded D and trimming. Within this sample are 85,000 to 90,000 clones, with about 75% of them counted one time only. The ten largest clones represent about 9.4% of the sample.

In total, fewer than 750 healthy bone marrow donors made up the cohort. At the time of sampling, all cohort members were nominally healthy, though unrecorded immune exposures were likely present. The donor was CMV seropositive and belonged to the group of 250 to 300 seropositive cohort members. Every donor gave a peripheral blood sample, and the peripheral blood mononuclear cells from that sample were used for TCR beta sequencing. Genomic DNA was extracted from the blood cell samples with the Qiagen DNeasy Blood Extraction Kit. The clonotype was recovered from a man aged 25-40 years in good health and CMV-seropositive. Sequencing was done on a sample of PBMCs. The V and J genes are TRBV29-1 and TRBJ2-5, with 9 bases matching TRBD1. The end of the DNA aligns better with TRBJ2-7, so the J call may be wrong. CDR3 protein: CSVGRPGTGNHEQYF. The DNA is as follows: TGCAGCGTTGGTCGTCCCGGGACAGGGAATCACGAGCAGTACTTC.